This T cell receptor beta chain was sequenced during a study of cytomegalovirus exposure and HLA in healthy donors. Study background: Falling in the Caucasian-associated ancestry cluster were less than 85% of approximately 410 genotyped donors.

PCR was performed using 60 Vbeta and 13 Jbeta primers. Data came from immunoSEQ multiplex PCR; TCRdb stores just in-frame clones and leaves some out. Of some 150,000 clones in the sample, about two thirds were seen once. General study findings and limits: In a later analysis, a missense DCLRE1C variant was linked to TCR beta V- and J-gene trimming. Per a later analysis, about 17,000 TCR beta sequences showed association with HLA alleles at 0.05 false discovery rate. Apart from CMV serostatus, no immune exposure information was available.

V shed 2 bases and J 4 bases; nucleotides not matched to a gene: 7. The germline gives CDR1 SGHRS, CDR2 YFSETQ. The CDR3 consists of 16 residues. About this clone: Its specificity is not known.

The chain uses TRBV5-1 and TRBJ2-7; TRBD2 aligns across 12 bases. The sequenced sample was PBMCs. The sequence derives from a man aged 35-49 years in good health and CMV-seronegative. The CDR3 reads CASSFTSGGLPYEQYF. Written as DNA, the CDR3 is TGCGCCAGCAGCTTCACTAGCGGGGGGCTCCCGTACGAGCAGTACTTC.